Listed below are T cell receptor beta chains from one sample, sequenced in a study of Ad26.COV2.S vaccination and SARS-CoV-2 variants. Data came from immunoSEQ multiplex PCR; TCRdb stores just in-frame clones and leaves some out. The data contain about 350,000 clones, 86% of them seen just once; the ten biggest clones take up roughly a tenth. Sequenced here: peripheral blood, sampled in a trial of Ad26.COV2.S vaccine versus placebo. These receptors all come from a person between 18 and 60 years old who received the Ad26.COV2.S COVID-19 vaccine or a placebo. CDR3s include the opening cysteine and the closing phenylalanine or tryptophan. The order of the fields is clone size, D gene, J gene, V gene, CDR3 length, CDR3 protein, CDR3 DNA. The D gene is left open where the match is weak. Only part of the rows carry a size: once, few, many, or a class if the clone is expanded.

size: NA; D: NA; J: TRBJ2-3; V: TRBV29-1; length: 14; CDR3: CSVEDGLSTDTQYF; DNA: TGCAGCGTTGAAGATGGGCTGAGCACAGATACGCAGTATTTT
size: NA; D: NA; J: TRBJ2-5; V: TRBV19; length: 14; CDR3: CASSPTSSQETQYF; DNA: TGTGCCAGTAGCCCTACTAGCAGCCAAGAGACCCAGTACTTC
size: NA; D: NA; J: TRBJ2-3; V: TRBV5-5; length: 16; CDR3: CASSLDDPRGPDTQYF; DNA: TGTGCCAGCAGCTTGGACGACCCCAGGGGACCAGATACGCAGTATTTT
size: NA; D: TRBD1; J: TRBJ1-1; V: TRBV25-1; length: 15; CDR3: CASREAGQYGTEAFF; DNA: TGTGCCAGCAGGGAAGCGGGACAGTACGGGACTGAAGCTTTCTTT
size: NA; D: TRBD1; J: TRBJ1-2; V: TRBV28; length: 14; CDR3: CASSQGQGGGGYTF; DNA: TGTGCCAGCAGTCAAGGACAGGGGGGCGGCGGCTACACCTTC
size: NA; D: NA; J: TRBJ1-1; V: TRBV27; length: 14; CDR3: CASSPLRGSAEAFF; DNA: TGTGCCAGCAGCCCCCTCCGGGGGTCTGCTGAAGCTTTCTTT
size: once; D: NA; J: TRBJ1-1; V: TRBV4-2; length: 14; CDR3: CASSQEWTDDEAFF; DNA: TGTGCCAGCAGCCAAGAATGGACTGATGATGAAGCTTTCTTT
size: NA; D: TRBD2; J: TRBJ2-7; V: TRBV2; length: 15; CDR3: CASRGGLSGRAEQYF; DNA: TGTGCCAGCAGAGGGGGCCTTAGCGGGAGGGCCGAGCAGTACTTC
size: NA; D: TRBD1; J: TRBJ2-7; V: TRBV9; length: 15; CDR3: CASSVDWDRGREQYF; DNA: TGTGCCAGCAGCGTAGACTGGGACAGAGGGCGGGAGCAGTACTTC
size: NA; D: NA; J: TRBJ1-6; V: TRBV3-1/TRBV3-2; length: 18; CDR3: CASSQVRLRPPNDSPLHF; DNA: TGTGCCAGCAGCCAAGTTCGGCTGCGGCCGCCCAATGATTCACCCCTCCACTTT
size: NA; D: NA; J: TRBJ1-6; V: TRBV6-2/TRBV6-3; length: 18; CDR3: CASSYLPGSAGVRSPLHF; DNA: TGTGCCAGCAGTTACTTGCCCGGGAGTGCAGGGGTGAGGTCACCCCTCCACTTT
size: NA; D: NA; J: TRBJ2-7; V: TRBV12-2; length: 20; CDR3: CASRLVVRDRETKVSYEQYF; DNA: TGTGCAAGTCGCTTAGTAGTCCGGGACAGGGAAACCAAAGTATCCTACGAGCAGTACTTC
size: NA; D: NA; J: TRBJ1-3; V: TRBV19; length: 10; CDR3: CASTRNTIYF; DNA: TGTGCCAGTACAAGAAACACCATATATTTT